The 13 T cell receptor beta chains below come from one sample, sequenced in a study of T cell responses to AZD1222 COVID-19 vaccine. Here immunoSEQ multiplex PCR was the method, and the copy in TCRdb shows in-frame clones only, minus some. The sample holds about 160,000 clones; under 95% are singletons and the top ten take approximately 4.4%. The specimen comprised peripheral blood, sampled on day 0 of AZD1222 vaccination. These receptors were collected from an adult in good health.

The chain links TRBV6-4 to TRBJ1-2; 7 bases line up with TRBD1. Trimming cost V 5 bases and J 6 bases; bases outside gene matches: 6. The CDR3 has 13 residues. Germline V gene data show CDR1 as MRHNA and CDR2 as SNTAGT. The CDR3 region has the DNA TGTGCCAGCAGTAGACAGGGCGGGAATGGCTACACCTTC. This translates into CASSRQGGNGYTF.

The chain joins TRBV6-5 to TRBJ1-2, with D tentatively TRBD1 (5 bases). Germline CDR1 is MNHEY and CDR2 is SVGAGI. V lost 10 bases, J lost 6 bases, and 12 bases lay in between. CDR3 length equals 11 residues. In nucleotides, the CDR3 is TGTGCCACCGACCAGGGTAATGGCTACACCTTC. Translated: CATDQGNGYTF.

The chain combines TRBV5-4 with TRBJ1-1; no reliable D call. Trimming pared 4 bases from V and 1 base from J, leaving 17 bases between. Germline V CDR1 and CDR2: SGHNT, YYREEE (reference sequence). The length of the CDR3 is 16 residues. The chain's CDR3 is CASSKGGSLGNTEAFF. For the CDR3, the DNA is TGTGCCAGCAGCAAAGGCGGGAGTCTAGGGAACACTGAAGCTTTCTTT.

This sequence joins TRBV11-2 and TRBJ2-5; 8 nucleotides match TRBD1. This CDR3 is 14 amino acids long. Per the germline V gene, CDR1 is SGHAT and CDR2 is FQNNGV. Losses at the gene ends were 7 bases for V and 4 bases for J; bases not matched to a gene: 8. CDR3 sequence: CASKRQGALETQYF. The CDR3 DNA is TGTGCCAGCAAGAGGCAGGGGGCATTAGAGACCCAGTACTTC.

This CDR3 is CASSSYRGNEQFF. CDR3 sequence (DNA): TGTGCCAGCAGCTCTTACAGAGGCAATGAGCAGTTCTTC. The chain combines TRBV7-3 with TRBJ2-1, with unresolved D. The ends were cut back, 4 bases at V and 6 bases at J, with 10 bases in the middle. The CDR3 loop spans 13 amino acids. CDR1 and CDR2 from the germline V gene are SGHTA and FQGTGA.

The gene calls are TRBV28 and TRBJ1-1; the D is unclear. The germline V and J ends were trimmed by 2 bases and 2 bases, with 15 bases remaining between them. This CDR3 contains 16 residues. Germline loops: CDR1 MDHEN, CDR2 SYDVKM. DNA for the CDR3: TGTGCCAGCAGTTTACAGGTAATATGGGGAAACACTGAAGCTTTCTTT. Translated: CASSLQVIWGNTEAFF.

The rearrangement uses TRBV5-1 and TRBJ1-4, with D perhaps matching TRBD1 (6 bases). Germline loops: CDR1 SGHRS, CDR2 YFSETQ. V was pared by 1 base and J by 13 bases, with 17 bases between. This CDR3 has 14 amino acids. This chain's CDR3 is CASSLNPGQARLFF. For the CDR3, the DNA is TGCGCCAGCAGCTTGAATCCGGGACAAGCTAGACTGTTTTTT.

The gene calls are TRBV3-1 (or the pseudogene TRBV3-2) and TRBJ1-2; D is undetermined. The CDR3 has 14 amino acids. V was clipped by 4 bases and J by 8 bases, with 17 bases between them. Germline values: CDR1 LGHDT, CDR2 YNNKEL (reference sequence). As DNA, the CDR3 is TGTGCCAGCAGCCTTCGGGCCCCAACTGGCGGCTACACCTTC. Its protein product is CASSLRAPTGGYTF.

CDR3: CASSGSWGDEQYF. The DNA for the CDR3 is TGCGCCAGCAGTGGTTCTTGGGGGGACGAGCAGTACTTC. The rearrangement links TRBV10-1 to TRBJ2-7, with a possible D match to TRBD2 (6 bases). Germline V gene sequence: CDR1 WNHNN, CDR2 SYGVQD (reference sequence). The CDR3 length is 13 residues. Deletions cut 4 bases from V and 5 bases from J, with 12 bases between.

The chain is built from TRBV6-5 and TRBJ1-2, with D perhaps matching TRBD1 (6 bases). Trimming took 6 bases from V and 5 from J, leaving 16 bases between them. Germline V gives CDR1 MNHEY, CDR2 SVGAGI. The CDR3 runs to 14 residues. CDR3 bases: TGTGCCAGCAGGCCGAACAGGGTCGGGTATGGCTACACCTTC. It encodes CASRPNRVGYGYTF.

This clone was seen a few times. V usage is TRBV7-2 and J usage is TRBJ1-3; possibly TRBD1 for D (5 bases). The CDR3 has 15 amino acids. V was trimmed by 1 base and J by 3 bases, leaving 10 bases between them. The germline V gene encodes CDR1 SGHTA and CDR2 FQGNSA. The CDR3 bases are TGTGCCAGCAGCTTAGTGGGGACGGTTGGAAACACCATATATTTT. Translation: CASSLVGTVGNTIYF.

The chain joins TRBV2 to TRBJ1-6; D ambiguous. The V gene's germline CDR1 is SNHLY and CDR2 FYNNEI. V lost 6 bases and J lost 4, with 13 bases in between. There are 15 residues in the CDR3. Here the CDR3 reads CASSPDGLYNSPLHF. The CDR3 bases are TGTGCCAGCAGCCCCGACGGATTGTATAATTCACCCCTCCACTTT. Full variable domain (rest looked up from reference TRBV2 and TRBJ1-6): EPEVTQTPSHQVTQMGQEVILRCVPISNHLYFYWYRQILGQKVEFLVSFYNNEISEKSEIFDDQFSVERPDGSNFTLKIRSTKLEDSAMYFCASSPDGLYNSPLHFGNGTRLTVT.

V and J are TRBV2 and TRBJ2-1; D call uncertain. V was cut by 7 bases and J by 7 bases, with 8 bases left in between. The CDR3 is made up of 11 amino acids. The germline V gene has CDR1 SNHLY and CDR2 FYNNEI. The CDR3 protein is CASKVRNEQFF. DNA of the CDR3: TGTGCCAGCAAAGTAAGGAATGAGCAGTTCTTC.